These 3 T cell receptor beta chains originate from one sample sequenced in a study of blood T cells in healthy people across ages. Using a J-beta primer mix together with a sample-barcoded 5' primer, a second PCR was run for about 6 to 12 cycles. TCRdb reprocessed the 5' RACE reads via MiXCR and lists one record per CDR3 protein. The sample shows hundreds of thousands of distinct CDR3 sequences, under 40% of them seen only once. The material sequenced was blood. All receptors come from a man aged 18 to 35 in good health.

This clonotype came up many times. The chain combines TRBV2 with TRBJ2-5, with D perhaps TRBD1 (5 bases). Germline V gene sequence: CDR1 SNHLY, CDR2 FYNNEI. The CDR3 loop spans 13 amino acids. Trimming stripped 4 bases from V and 3 bases from J, with 9 bases between. The CDR3 sequence is CASSGVREETQYF. The CDR3 bases are TGTGCCAGCAGTGGAGTCAGGGAAGAGACCCAGTACTTC.

This rearrangement joins TRBV5-6 to TRBJ2-5; D gene ambiguous. CDR1 and CDR2 from the germline V gene are SGHDT and YYEEEE. V lost 3 bases to trimming and J lost 0 bases, with 12 bases between them. This CDR3 contains 15 residues. The CDR3 is CASSWPRRDQETQYF. CDR3 bases: TGTGCCAGCAGCTGGCCTCGACGAGACCAAGAGACCCAGTACTTC.

This clonotype was counted between two and nine times. This chain connects TRBV9 to TRBJ2-3; D possibly corresponds to TRBD1 (5 bases). The CDR3 has 14 residues. Trimming cost V 0 bases and J 2 bases, with 7 bases left between them. Germline V gene data show CDR1 as SGDLS and CDR2 as YYNGEE. CDR3 loop: CASSVEQDTDTQYF. The CDR3 DNA reads TGTGCCAGCAGCGTAGAACAGGACACAGATACGCAGTATTTT.